This T cell receptor beta chain was found in a study of shared clonotypes between healthy human individuals. Whole-study findings and limits: Naive CD4 clonotype sharing across a handful of donors was around 5%. Large depth notwithstanding, sorted-subset sequencing proved incomplete by rarefaction.

Each of the donors was a healthy adult who was HIV-negative and had not had a recent acute infection or vaccination. About this clone itself: What it binds is not known.

As originally analysed: Filtering differed, since immunoSEQ gave only junction sequences and no quality scores. Profiled with immunoSEQ multiplex PCR; TCRdb holds only in-frame clones, not every one. V and J calls and clone size follow that table, whereas D and trimming were derived from the DNA. The table includes about 1.5 million clones, nearly 99% detected once. The V and J ends lost 4 bases and 2 bases, in that order; junction bases with no gene match: 8. In germline, CDR1 is SGHAT, CDR2 FQNNGV. The CDR3 has 16 amino acids. This receptor was identified in a man aged 30 to 39 in good health. Sequences were obtained from naive CD4+ T cells sorted from blood. Indicated subset: CD45RA+ positively selected. This chain links TRBV11-2 with TRBJ2-1; the match to TRBD1 covers 7 bases. The DNA for the CDR3 is TGTGCCAGCAGCTCCCTTCAGGGGGATACCTACAATGAGCAGTTCTTC. Its protein product is CASSSLQGDTYNEQFF.